Each of the 23 T cell receptor beta chains below was sequenced from the same sample in a study of T cell clones after liver transplantation. Assay used: immunoSEQ multiplex PCR; TCRdb lists only in-frame clones, some missing. Of nearly 55,000 clones in the sample, about 81% are singletons; the top ten hold roughly 8.1%. Sample: CD4+ T cells from blood, taken before liver transplant. The receptor source for this set is a human donor who received a liver transplant.

The chain recombines TRBV29-1 with TRBJ1-2; 7 bases map to TRBD1. V dropped 7 bases and J dropped 4; count of bases not matched to a gene: 12. The CDR3 consists of 14 residues. Germline CDR1 reads SQVTM; CDR2 reads ANQGSEA. Here the CDR3 reads CSAEIRGRAYGYTF. As DNA, the CDR3 is TGCAGCGCCGAGATTAGGGGGCGTGCCTATGGCTACACCTTC.

The genes are TRBV2 and TRBJ1-1; a weak D match, TRBD1 (5 bases). This CDR3 contains 13 residues. The V end was cut by 3 bases, the J end by 1 base, with 6 bases between. Germline V gene data show CDR1 as SNHLY and CDR2 as FYNNEI. CDR3 region: CASSDQGNTEAFF. DNA of the CDR3: TGTGCCAGCAGTGATCAGGGGAACACTGAAGCTTTCTTT.

This clone appeared a single time. The rearrangement links TRBV29-1 to TRBJ2-5; tentatively, D is TRBD2 (5 bases). Germline V gene sequence: CDR1 SQVTM, CDR2 ANQGSEA. The CDR3 has 13 amino acids. V lost 4 bases and J lost 4, with 13 bases in between. This CDR3 is CSVVHQRVETQYF. CDR3 bases: TGCAGCGTTGTACACCAGAGGGTAGAGACCCAGTACTTC.

This sequence joins TRBV2 and TRBJ1-6; tentative D call: TRBD1 (6 bases). The length of the CDR3 is 15 residues. V gave up 5 bases and J gave up 1 base, with 9 bases separating them. Germline values: CDR1 SNHLY, CDR2 FYNNEI. CDR3 sequence reads: CASSPDSSYNSPLHF. As DNA, the CDR3 is TGTGCCAGCAGTCCGGACAGTTCCTATAATTCACCCCTCCACTTT.

The chain employs TRBV18 and TRBJ2-2; 10 bases map to TRBD1. V lost 7 bases, J lost 4 bases, and 12 bases stayed unmatched. CDR3 length equals 17 residues. Germline lookup yields CDR1 KGHSH and CDR2 LQKENI. CDR3 DNA sequence: TGTGCCAGCTTATCCGGGACAGGGGTTCGAAGCACCGGGGAGCTGTTTTTT. Its protein is CASLSGTGVRSTGELFF.

This clone occurred a few times. This rearrangement joins TRBV28 to TRBJ1-2, with a weak D call TRBD1 (5 bases). Trimming took off 3 bases at V and 8 bases at J, with 10 bases between the two ends. This CDR3 region has 12 residues. Germline V CDR1 and CDR2: MDHEN, SYDVKM. Here the CDR3 reads CASSFRERGYTF. The CDR3 DNA is TGTGCCAGCAGTTTCAGGGAGCGGGGCTACACCTTC.

The chain is built from TRBV7-9 and TRBJ2-5; 11 bases are a match to TRBD1. V lost 5 bases, J lost 4 bases, and 6 bases stayed unmatched. Germline CDR1 reads SEHNR; CDR2 reads FQNEAQ (reference sequence). CDR3 length equals 15 residues. The CDR3, as DNA: TGTGCCAGCAGCCCGACCGGGACAGGGGGAGAGACCCAGTACTTC. Encoded protein: CASSPTGTGGETQYF.

This clone was counted only a few times. J is TRBJ1-2 and V is TRBV29-1; D call uncertain. The CDR3 totals 11 residues. Germline loops: CDR1 SQVTM, CDR2 ANQGSEA. V dropped 5 bases and J dropped 4 bases, with 8 bases sitting between them. The CDR3 here is CSVKGIYGYTF. CDR3 in DNA: TGCAGCGTTAAAGGCATCTATGGCTACACCTTC.

The chain is built from TRBV2 and TRBJ2-3, with a weak D call TRBD2 (6 bases). Trimming cost V 6 bases and J 4 bases, with 17 bases left between them. CDR1 SNHLY and CDR2 FYNNEI come from the germline V gene. This CDR3 is built from 15 residues. The CDR3 sequence is CASSAQRREADTQYF. The CDR3 DNA follows: TGTGCCAGCAGCGCCCAAAGGAGGGAGGCAGATACGCAGTATTTT.

This sequence joins TRBV5-1 and TRBJ1-1, with 7 bases identical to TRBD1. This CDR3 comprises 14 residues. Germline values: CDR1 SGHRS, CDR2 YFSETQ. After removal of 2 bases from V and 4 bases from J, the junction contained 5 bases not matched to a gene. CDR3 protein: CASSFTGDSTEAFF. The CDR3 DNA reads as TGCGCCAGCAGCTTCACAGGGGACAGCACTGAAGCTTTCTTT.

The V gene is TRBV5-1, the J gene TRBJ1-4; 10 nucleotides align to TRBD1. This CDR3 has 15 amino acids. Germline assignment: CDR1 SGHRS and CDR2 YFSETQ. J was trimmed by 10 bases and V by 0 bases; bases with no gene match: 6. CDR3 coding DNA: TGCGCCAGCAGCTTGGCGACAGGGGGCGGAGGAAAACTGTTTTTT. Protein sequence: CASSLATGGGGKLFF.

The chain uses TRBV28 and TRBJ1-2; TRBD1 matches 7 bases. Germline loops: CDR1 MDHEN, CDR2 SYDVKM. Trimming took 5 bases from V and 0 from J; bases not matched to a gene: 15. CDR3 length: 18 amino acids. The CDR3 spells CASSTTPGQQPTNYGYTF. The CDR3 nucleotides are TGTGCCAGCAGTACTACTCCGGGACAGCAACCTACTAACTATGGCTACACCTTC.

The chain carries TRBV5-6 and TRBJ2-2; D is unclear. Trimming shortened V by 0 bases and J by 0 bases, and 9 bases separated the two germline ends. Germline assignment: CDR1 SGHDT and CDR2 YYEEEE. CDR3 length: 16 residues. In nucleotides, the CDR3 is TGTGCCAGCAGCTTGGGTTTTAGTCCGAACACCGGGGAGCTGTTTTTT. Its translation: CASSLGFSPNTGELFF.

This clone was counted a single time. The CDR3 DNA reads as TGTGCCAGTAGTTCTAGCGCCCAAGGGGATGAGCAGTTCTTC. Protein: CASSSSAQGDEQFF. The chain carries TRBV19 and TRBJ2-1, with a weak D call TRBD2 (6 bases). Deletions cut 5 bases from V and 8 bases from J, with 16 bases between. Germline CDR1 reads LNHDA; CDR2 reads SQIVND (reference sequence). The CDR3 is 14 residues long. The variable domain in full, with the rest retrieved from reference TRBV19 and TRBJ2-1, is DGGITQSPKYLFRKEGQNVTLSCEQNLNHDAMYWYRQDPGQGLRLIYYSQIVNDFQKGDIAEGYSVSREKKESFPLTVTSAQKNPTAFYLCASSSSAQGDEQFFGPGTRLTVL.

The chain links TRBV6-1 to TRBJ2-5; TRBD1 agrees at 8 bases. Germline V gene data show CDR1 as MNHNS and CDR2 as SASEGT. This CDR3 contains 16 residues. Trimming cost V 2 bases and J 4 bases; bases outside gene matches: 9. CDR3 protein: CASSEPRGRGRETQYF. CDR3 in DNA: TGTGCCAGCAGTGAACCCCGGGGCAGGGGGCGAGAGACCCAGTACTTC.

V usage is TRBV27 and J usage is TRBJ2-3; 8 bases match TRBD1. The CDR3 runs to 14 residues. The germline CDR1 and CDR2 sequences are MNHEY and SMNVEV (reference sequence). V dropped 6 bases and J dropped 1; count of bases not matched to a gene: 3. This chain's CDR3 is CASSPDRGTDTQYF. CDR3 DNA: TGTGCCAGCAGCCCGGACAGGGGCACAGATACGCAGTATTTT.

The CDR3 sequence: CASSFIEGNSPLHF. The CDR3 DNA reads TGTGCCAGCAGCTTTATTGAAGGAAATTCACCCCTCCACTTT. The rearrangement joins TRBV5-4 to TRBJ1-6; D ambiguous. Trimming shortened V by 2 bases and J by 7 bases, and 10 bases separated the two germline ends. This CDR3 contains 14 residues. The germline V gene has CDR1 SGHNT and CDR2 YYREEE (reference sequence).

The V call is TRBV29-1, the J call TRBJ2-2, with TRBD2 matching 11 bases. The junction had 1 base not matched to a gene; V was cut back by 4 bases and J by 6 bases. CDR1 is SQVTM and CDR2 is ANQGSEA in the germline V gene. The CDR3 runs to 13 residues. The CDR3 is CSVGLAGSGELFF. CDR3 bases: TGCAGCGTTGGACTAGCGGGATCCGGGGAGCTGTTTTTT.

The CDR3 DNA sequence: TGTGCCAGCAGCTTGCCCGGGACAGGGGTGGCAGATACGCAGTATTTT. It translates to CASSLPGTGVADTQYF. This chain uses TRBV5-5 with TRBJ2-3, with 10 bases fitting TRBD1. This CDR3 contains 16 residues. With V trimmed by 1 base and J by 4 bases, 6 bases remained unmatched. The germline CDR1 and CDR2 sequences are SGHKS and YYEKEE (reference sequence).

The chain carries TRBV28 and TRBJ2-7; D is undetermined. The CDR3 covers 12 residues. CDR1 is MDHEN and CDR2 is SYDVKM in the germline V gene. The ends were cut back, 1 base at V and 4 bases at J, with 5 bases in the middle. The CDR3 coding sequence is TGTGCCAGCAGTTTATCACAGTACGAGCAGTACTTC. Protein sequence: CASSLSQYEQYF. Together with reference TRBV28 and TRBJ2-7, the CDR3 gives the full variable domain: DVKVTQSSRYLVKRTGEKVFLECVQDMDHENMFWYRQDPGLGLRLIYFSYDVKMKEKGDIPEGYSVSREKKERFSLILESASTNQTSMYLCASSLSQYEQYFGPGTRLTVT.

The chain has TRBV27 and TRBJ2-3; D not resolved. The V gene's germline CDR1 is MNHEY and CDR2 SMNVEV (reference sequence). Trimming took off 3 bases at V and 5 bases at J, with 12 bases between the two ends. The CDR3 is 14 residues long. The CDR3 region is CASSFSVVGDTQYF. The CDR3 DNA is TGTGCCAGCAGTTTCAGTGTGGTAGGAGATACGCAGTATTTT.

The gene calls are TRBV6-5 and TRBJ1-2, with unresolved D. Germline V gene data show CDR1 as MNHEY and CDR2 as SVGAGI. CDR3 size: 14 residues. V lost 2 bases to trimming and J lost 5 bases, with 12 bases between them. In nucleotides, the CDR3 is TGTGCCAGCAGTTACCGGAAGGTTGATTATGGCTACACCTTC. Translating gives CASSYRKVDYGYTF.

This chain uses TRBV18 with TRBJ2-7; TRBD1 agrees at 7 bases. V trimming: 1 base; J trimming: 3 bases; junction bases outside the gene matches: 0. This CDR3 has 13 amino acids. Germline CDR1 is KGHSH and CDR2 is LQKENI. The chain's CDR3 is CASSPRQGYEQYF. CDR3 DNA sequence: TGTGCCAGCTCACCACGACAGGGCTACGAGCAGTACTTC.